The 11 T cell receptor beta chains given below trace back to one sample, sequenced in a study of blood T cell repertoires in COVID-19. Only in-frame clones appear in the TCRdb table, and some are missing; sequencing was by immunoSEQ multiplex PCR. The sample records roughly 280,000 clones, around 86% being singletons. Sequences were obtained from peripheral blood. These receptors were collected from an older woman with COVID-19, enrolled during active disease.

J is TRBJ2-2 and V is TRBV19; 9 nucleotides align to TRBD2. V lost 7 bases to trimming and J lost 0 bases; unmatched junction nucleotides: 12. The CDR3 extends over 18 amino acids. Germline lookup yields CDR1 LNHDA and CDR2 SQIVND (reference sequence). The DNA of the CDR3 is TGTGCCAGTATTGGGACTAGCTACCTGCTAACGAACACCGGGGAGCTGTTTTTT. This translates into CASIGTSYLLTNTGELFF.

The chain is built from TRBV29-1 and TRBJ2-1, with 12 bases fitting TRBD2. Germline CDR1 reads SQVTM; CDR2 reads ANQGSEA. This CDR3 contains 14 residues. After removal of 7 bases from V and 4 bases from J, the junction contained 5 bases not matched to a gene. The CDR3 nucleotides read TGCAGCGGTTGGACTAGCGGGATTTACAATGAGCAGTTCTTC. Translation gives CSGWTSGIYNEQFF.

This clone occurred once. This chain connects TRBV27 to TRBJ2-3, with 8 bases aligning to TRBD1. With V trimmed by 5 bases and J by 0 bases, 4 bases remained unmatched. The length of the CDR3 is 15 residues. Germline V gene sequence: CDR1 MNHEY, CDR2 SMNVEV (reference sequence). CDR3 coding DNA: TGTGCCAGCAGTAACAGGGGGGCTAGCACAGATACGCAGTATTTT. Its protein is CASSNRGASTDTQYF.

The chain links TRBV19 to TRBJ2-2, with 8 bases that match TRBD2. V shed 8 bases, J shed 6 bases, and the junction held 8 bases outside the gene matches. Per germline, CDR1 LNHDA and CDR2 SQIVND (reference sequence). The CDR3 runs to 14 residues. Here the CDR3 DNA reads TGTGCCAGTGGGGTAGCGGGAATACCCGGGGAGCTGTTTTTT. Amino acids: CASGVAGIPGELFF. The variable domain in full, completed from reference TRBV19 and TRBJ2-2, reads DGGITQSPKYLFRKEGQNVTLSCEQNLNHDAMYWYRQDPGQGLRLIYYSQIVNDFQKGDIAEGYSVSREKKESFPLTVTSAQKNPTAFYLCASGVAGIPGELFFGEGSRLTVL.

The chain recombines TRBV5-1 with TRBJ1-1, with 7 bases fitting TRBD1. Trimming removed 0 bases from V and 1 base from J; junction bases left unmatched: 3. This CDR3 contains 15 residues. The germline CDR1 and CDR2 sequences are SGHRS and YFSETQ. The CDR3, as DNA: TGCGCCAGCAGCTTGGATGGGACAGCGAACACTGAAGCTTTCTTT. It encodes CASSLDGTANTEAFF.

The chain is built from TRBV28 and TRBJ2-3, with D perhaps TRBD2 (6 bases). With 2 bases removed from V and 2 bases from J, the gap between germline ends came to 11 bases. Germline CDR1 and CDR2: MDHEN and SYDVKM. The CDR3 extends over 15 amino acids. The CDR3 here is CASSLLGGNTDTQYF. The CDR3 region has the DNA TGTGCCAGCAGTTTACTTGGCGGGAACACAGATACGCAGTATTTT. The full variable domain, in which reference TRBV28 and TRBJ2-3 provide the parts outside the CDR3, is DVKVTQSSRYLVKRTGEKVFLECVQDMDHENMFWYRQDPGLGLRLIYFSYDVKMKEKGDIPEGYSVSREKKERFSLILESASTNQTSMYLCASSLLGGNTDTQYFGPGTRLTVL.

Worth noting for this clone: At the DNA level, this CDR3 is encoded by other sequences in the same sample as well. The genes are TRBV6-5 and TRBJ1-1, with D hard to call. Deletions cut 5 bases from V and 0 bases from J, with 10 bases between. The CDR3 is 14 amino acids. In germline, CDR1 is MNHEY, CDR2 SVGAGI. The CDR3 loop is CASSRGQLNTEAFF. As DNA, the CDR3 is TGTGCCAGCAGTAGAGGGCAGTTGAACACTGAAGCTTTCTTT.

This sequence joins TRBV2 and TRBJ1-1, with TRBD1 identical over 7 bases. In germline, CDR1 is SNHLY, CDR2 FYNNEI. This CDR3 is built from 15 residues. J lost 2 bases, V lost 7 bases, and 10 bases had no gene match. This CDR3 is CASNNKQGSNTEAFF. The CDR3 nucleotides are TGTGCCAGCAATAATAAACAGGGGAGCAACACTGAAGCTTTCTTT.

This clone was found once. V gene TRBV9 combines with J gene TRBJ1-2; 7 bases line up with TRBD1. CDR3 length: 14 amino acids. Germline V CDR1 and CDR2: SGDLS, YYNGEE. V was clipped by 3 bases and J by 2 bases; unmatched bases: 4. The CDR3 protein is CASSADRANYGYTF. CDR3 DNA sequence: TGTGCCAGCAGCGCCGACAGGGCCAACTATGGCTACACCTTC.

The chain employs TRBV28 and TRBJ2-7, with 7 nucleotides matching TRBD2. J was trimmed by 5 bases and V by 0 bases; bases with no gene match: 10. This CDR3 is built from 16 residues. CDR1 is MDHEN, CDR2 SYDVKM, per germline. In DNA form, the CDR3 reads TGTGCCAGCAGTTTATGGTTGGGGCGGGAGTCCCACGAGCAGTACTTC. Its protein product is CASSLWLGRESHEQYF.

V is TRBV7-9 and J is TRBJ1-2; unclear D gene. CDR3 size: 12 residues. Looked up from germline, CDR1 is SEHNR and CDR2 is FQNEAQ (reference sequence). V dropped 4 bases and J dropped 14 bases, with 17 bases sitting between them. CDR3 sequence: CASSSLSSGLTF. For the CDR3, the DNA is TGTGCCAGCAGCTCGTTGTCTTCGGGTCTGACCTTC. Full variable domain (remainder filled in from reference TRBV7-9 and TRBJ1-2): DTGVSQNPRHKITKRGQNVTFRCDPISEHNRLYWYRQTLGQGPEFLTYFQNEAQLEKSRLLSDRFSAERPKGSFSTLEIQRTEQGDSAMYLCASSSLSSGLTFGSGTRLTVV.